This T cell receptor (beta chain) came from a study of T cells in Graves' hyperthyroidism and ophthalmopathy (dated by TCRdb to about 2019). Regarding the complete study: Peripheral blood was collected at initial diagnosis, before any treatment. The study also compared thyroid tissue and blood T-cell repertoires from more than 5 Graves' hyperthyroidism patients. After blood sampling, hyperthyroidism patients were treated with methimazole at a starting dose of 30 mg daily, and ophthalmopathy patients were treated with high-dose intravenous methylprednisolone. The paper describes TCR Vbeta CDR3 sequencing of around 130 peripheral blood samples, made up of 43 ophthalmopathy patients, roughly 72 hyperthyroidism patients and about 17 progressor patients. To identify TCR V-J signatures that set the groups apart, the researchers used a discovery cohort of about a hundred patients, made up of approximately 43 with Graves' ophthalmopathy and 57 with stable Graves' hyperthyroidism. The roughly 100 discovery patients were randomly split 7:3 into training and test sets. Prospective prediction of ophthalmopathy was tested in an independent validation cohort of fewer than 20 hyperthyroidism patients and 17 patients who later progressed to ophthalmopathy.

In the ophthalmopathy patients, disease was moderately to severely active, with a Clinical Activity Score of 3 or more, a NOSPECS grade of 4 or more, and a duration of less than 3 months. The study excluded patients with uncontrolled infections, other autoimmune diseases, pregnancy or lactation. Diagnoses relied on clinical symptoms, serum thyroxine and TRAb, thyroid ultrasound and orbital computed tomography. PBMCs were separated from approximately 10 ml of fresh peripheral blood using Ficoll-Paque density gradient centrifugation. Trizol reagent was used to extract total RNA, and RNA quality was then checked on an Agilent 2100 Bioanalyzer. CDR3 length: 16 amino acids, cysteine to phenylalanine. The entry retains the CDR3 DNA only, 48 bases that are in frame from base 1. CDR1 and CDR2 were assigned from the germline V gene (reference sequence) as LNHNV and YYDKDF. Here V drops 7 bases and J drops 5 bases, and the junction holds 12 bases not matched to any gene.

Study-level results and caveats: Most expanded thyroid clonotypes (frequency above 0.001) were also detected in blood, suggesting blood repertoires may reflect thyroid immune responses. Sample size was not statistically predetermined, and blinding of investigators to group allocation was not performed. In validation, the model predicted progression to ophthalmopathy with 55% to 71% sensitivity and roughly 72% specificity, a median of around six months before onset. Ophthalmopathy was separated from stable hyperthyroidism by a 13 V-J signature model, with around 90% sensitivity and roughly 81% specificity obtained in cross-validation and 80%/75% obtained in testing.

The TCR beta CDR3 regions were amplified from the RNA transcripts. The TCR CDR3 was subjected to a first round of RT-PCR using the HTBI primer set and the Qiagen OneStep RT-PCR kit. Libraries were constructed in a second round of multiplex PCR, after which size selection and purification were carried out. Sequencing of the libraries was done on an Illumina HiSeq2000 using paired-end 100 bp reads. The paper's data handling went like this. Raw data were processed with SOAPnuke, discarding reads with adapters, uncalled bases, mean Phred below 15, or no exact constant-primer or identifier match. COPE v1.2.5 was used to merge high-quality paired reads, and clonotypes were defined as unique nucleotide sequences. Clonotypes were aligned to IMGT TRBV, TRBD and TRBJ reference segments using MiTCR v1.1. Analysis was restricted to V-J combinations with a frequency above 0.0001, which covered 99.2% of repertoires. A TCS score was defined as the ratio between F50 (clonal expansion) and ExV (chaos), using BLOSUM62-based TCRdist between CDR3 peptides within each V-J. Welch's t-statistics and random forest reduced fewer than 550 V-J features to around 14, which were used in a naive Bayes classifier (R e1071). In-frame beta chains were kept once TCRdb had trimmed the public reads at Q25 with fastp and called clones with MiXCR. For every CDR3 protein sequence, its rows merge into one entry that carries the most common genes and DNA. TCRdb's processing, not the authors' own work, is the source of the V and J calls. For this sample the table gives 400,000 or so distinct CDR3 sequences, of which about 14% were detected only once. The ten largest account for 25% to 30% of the sample.

Concerning this clonotype itself: The antigen it binds to is not known. Base qualities are not at hand, and no much larger clone is one base apart.

This receptor was obtained from a man aged 50 to 60 with Graves' ophthalmopathy. The specimen was blood. The chain is made from TRBV15 and TRBJ2-5; TRBD2 matches 11 bases in the middle. CDR3 loop: CATTQGSSGRTETQYF. The nucleotides read TGTGCCACCACCCAGGGGTCTAGCGGGAGGACCGAGACCCAGTACTTC.